This T cell receptor beta chain was observed in a study of OX40 agonist ivuxolimab in advanced cancers. Study-level points and caveats: Within 6 weeks, CD4+ and CD8+ blood T cells expanded clonally at 0.1 to 3.0 mg/kg.

Concerning this clone itself: Its matching antigen is unknown.

Sequencing was performed with immunoSEQ multiplex PCR; in TCRdb, only in-frame clones are kept and a portion is missing. The sample has around 50,000 clones, 75% to 80% seen once. CDR1 is SEHNR, CDR2 FQNEAQ, per germline (reference sequence). Trimming left V 6 bases short and J 1 base short, with 15 bases between. CDR3 length: 15 amino acids. The chain couples TRBV7-9 to TRBJ1-2, with D perhaps TRBD1 (6 bases). Sequencing was performed on CD4+ or CD8+ T cells sorted from blood, taken in a trial of the OX40 agonist ivuxolimab. The clonotype comes from an adult with an advanced solid tumor such as melanoma, head and neck, liver or kidney cancer. The CDR3 is CASRMARDNNYGYTF. The CDR3 DNA reads as TGTGCCAGCAGGATGGCAAGGGACAATAACTATGGCTACACCTTC.